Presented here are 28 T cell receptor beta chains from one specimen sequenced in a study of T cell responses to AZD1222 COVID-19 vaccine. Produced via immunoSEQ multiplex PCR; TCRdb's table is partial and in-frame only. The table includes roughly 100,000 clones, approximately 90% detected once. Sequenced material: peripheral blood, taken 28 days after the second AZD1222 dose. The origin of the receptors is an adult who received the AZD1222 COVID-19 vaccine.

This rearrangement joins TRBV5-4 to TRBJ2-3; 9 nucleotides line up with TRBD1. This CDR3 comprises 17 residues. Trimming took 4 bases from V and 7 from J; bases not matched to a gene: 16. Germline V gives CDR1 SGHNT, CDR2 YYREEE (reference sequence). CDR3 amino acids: CASSLRTGANQQNTQYF. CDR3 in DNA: TGTGCCAGCAGCCTGAGGACAGGGGCAAACCAGCAAAATACGCAGTATTTT.

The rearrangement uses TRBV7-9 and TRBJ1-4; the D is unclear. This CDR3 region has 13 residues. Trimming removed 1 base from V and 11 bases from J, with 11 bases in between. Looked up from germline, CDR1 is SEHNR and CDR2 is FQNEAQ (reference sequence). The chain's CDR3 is CASSLEGHGKLFF. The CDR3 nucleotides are TGTGCCAGCAGCTTAGAAGGCCACGGGAAACTGTTTTTT. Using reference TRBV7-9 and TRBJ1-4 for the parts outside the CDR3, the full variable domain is DTGVSQNPRHKITKRGQNVTFRCDPISEHNRLYWYRQTLGQGPEFLTYFQNEAQLEKSRLLSDRFSAERPKGSFSTLEIQRTEQGDSAMYLCASSLEGHGKLFFGSGTQLSVL.

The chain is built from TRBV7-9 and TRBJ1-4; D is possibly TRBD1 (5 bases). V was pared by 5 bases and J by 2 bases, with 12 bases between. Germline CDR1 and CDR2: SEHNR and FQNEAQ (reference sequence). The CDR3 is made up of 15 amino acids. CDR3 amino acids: CASSVQGSTNEKLFF. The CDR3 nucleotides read TGTGCCAGCAGCGTTCAGGGATCTACTAATGAAAAACTGTTTTTT.

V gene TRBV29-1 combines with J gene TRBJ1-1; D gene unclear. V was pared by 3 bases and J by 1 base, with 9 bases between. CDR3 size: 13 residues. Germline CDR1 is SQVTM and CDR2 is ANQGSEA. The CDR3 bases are TGCAGCGTTGAGGGTTACACGAACACTGAAGCTTTCTTT. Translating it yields CSVEGYTNTEAFF. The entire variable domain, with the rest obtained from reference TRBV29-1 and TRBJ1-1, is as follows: SAVISQKPSRDICQRGTSLTIQCQVDSQVTMMFWYRQQPGQSLTLIATANQGSEATYESGFVIDKFPISRPNLTFSTLTVSNMSPEDSSIYLCSVEGYTNTEAFFGQGTRLTVV.

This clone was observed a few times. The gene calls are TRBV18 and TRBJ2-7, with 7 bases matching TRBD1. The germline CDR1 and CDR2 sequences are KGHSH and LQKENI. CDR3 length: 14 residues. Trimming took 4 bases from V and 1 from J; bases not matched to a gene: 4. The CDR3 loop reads CASSLRDRSYEQYF. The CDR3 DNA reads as TGTGCCAGCTCACTCCGGGACAGATCCTACGAGCAGTACTTC.

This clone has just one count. DNA for the CDR3: TGCGCCAGCAGCTCCCAGGGGGCATACGGTCAGCCCCAGCATTTT. Protein: CASSSQGAYGQPQHF. This chain uses TRBV5-1 with TRBJ1-5; the match to TRBD1 covers 8 bases. The CDR3 runs 15 residues. CDR1 SGHRS and CDR2 YFSETQ come from the germline V gene. Losses at the gene ends were 3 bases for V and 6 bases for J; bases not matched to a gene: 8.

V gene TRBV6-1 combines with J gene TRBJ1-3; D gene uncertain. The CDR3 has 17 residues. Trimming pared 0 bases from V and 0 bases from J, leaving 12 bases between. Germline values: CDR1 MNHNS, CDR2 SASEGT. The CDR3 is CASSEALSPRSGNTIYF. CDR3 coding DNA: TGTGCCAGCAGTGAAGCGCTTAGCCCTCGCTCTGGAAACACCATATATTTT.

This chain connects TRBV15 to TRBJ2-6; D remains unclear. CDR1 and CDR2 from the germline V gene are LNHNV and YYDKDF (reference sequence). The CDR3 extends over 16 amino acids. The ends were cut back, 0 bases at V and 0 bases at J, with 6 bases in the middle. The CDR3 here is CATSREALSGANVLTF. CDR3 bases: TGTGCCACCAGCAGAGAAGCGCTCTCTGGGGCCAACGTCCTGACTTTC.

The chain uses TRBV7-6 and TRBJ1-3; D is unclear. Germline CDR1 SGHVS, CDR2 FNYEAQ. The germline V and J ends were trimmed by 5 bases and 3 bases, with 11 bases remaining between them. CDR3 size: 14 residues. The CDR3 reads CASSPDGFGNTIYF. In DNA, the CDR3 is TGTGCCAGCAGCCCGGACGGATTTGGAAACACCATATATTTT.

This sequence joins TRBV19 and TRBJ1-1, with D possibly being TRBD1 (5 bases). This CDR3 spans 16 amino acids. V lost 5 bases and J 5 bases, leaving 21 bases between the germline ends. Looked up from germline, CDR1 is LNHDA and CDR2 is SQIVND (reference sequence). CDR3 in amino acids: CASSSPPGLRWTEAFF. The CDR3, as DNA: TGTGCCAGTAGTTCACCGCCGGGACTTAGGTGGACTGAAGCTTTCTTT.

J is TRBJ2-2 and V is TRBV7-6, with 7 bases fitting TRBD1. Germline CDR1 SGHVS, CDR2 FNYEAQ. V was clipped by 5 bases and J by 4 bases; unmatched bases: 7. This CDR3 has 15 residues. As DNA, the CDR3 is TGTGCCAGCAGCCCGACAGGGACGGGCACCGGGGAGCTGTTTTTT. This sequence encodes CASSPTGTGTGELFF.

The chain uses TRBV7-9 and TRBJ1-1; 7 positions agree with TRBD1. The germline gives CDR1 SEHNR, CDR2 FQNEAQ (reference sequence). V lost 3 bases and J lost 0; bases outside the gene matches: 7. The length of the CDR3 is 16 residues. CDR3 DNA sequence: TGTGCCAGCAGCTTTAAGGGACAGATGATGAACACTGAAGCTTTCTTT. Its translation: CASSFKGQMMNTEAFF.

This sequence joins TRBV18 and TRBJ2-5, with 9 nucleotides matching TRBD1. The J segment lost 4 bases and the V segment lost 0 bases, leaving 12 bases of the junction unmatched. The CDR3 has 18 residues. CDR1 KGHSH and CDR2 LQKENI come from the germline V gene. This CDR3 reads CASSPPGLGTGRGETQYF. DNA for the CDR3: TGTGCCAGCTCACCACCGGGACTCGGGACAGGGAGAGGAGAGACCCAGTACTTC. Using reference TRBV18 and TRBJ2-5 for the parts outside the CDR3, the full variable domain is NAGVMQNPRHLVRRRGQEARLRCSPMKGHSHVYWYRQLPEEGLKFMVYLQKENIIDESGMPKERFSAEFPKEGPSILRIQQVVRGDSAAYFCASSPPGLGTGRGETQYFGPGTRLLVL.

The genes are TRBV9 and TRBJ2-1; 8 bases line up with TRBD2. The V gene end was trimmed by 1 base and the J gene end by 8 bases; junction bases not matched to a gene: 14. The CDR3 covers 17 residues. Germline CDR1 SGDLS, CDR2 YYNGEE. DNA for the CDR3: TGTGCCAGCAGCGTAACGGGGCGACTAGCGAAATTGGATGAGCAGTTCTTC. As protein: CASSVTGRLAKLDEQFF.

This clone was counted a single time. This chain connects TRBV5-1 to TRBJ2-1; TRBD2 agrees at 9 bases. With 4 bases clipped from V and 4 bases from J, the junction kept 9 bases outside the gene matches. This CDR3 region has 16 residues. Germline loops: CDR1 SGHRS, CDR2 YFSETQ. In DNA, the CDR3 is TGCGCCAGCAGCCCTATTATAGCGGGAGTTTACAATGAGCAGTTCTTC. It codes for CASSPIIAGVYNEQFF.

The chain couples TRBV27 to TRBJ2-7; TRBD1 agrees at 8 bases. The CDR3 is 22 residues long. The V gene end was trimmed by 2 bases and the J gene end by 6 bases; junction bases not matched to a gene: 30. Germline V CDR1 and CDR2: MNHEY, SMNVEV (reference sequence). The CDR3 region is CASSLKPGQGLWSRPGDTEQYF. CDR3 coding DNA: TGTGCCAGCAGTTTAAAGCCAGGACAGGGCCTTTGGTCAAGGCCGGGGGACACCGAGCAGTACTTC.

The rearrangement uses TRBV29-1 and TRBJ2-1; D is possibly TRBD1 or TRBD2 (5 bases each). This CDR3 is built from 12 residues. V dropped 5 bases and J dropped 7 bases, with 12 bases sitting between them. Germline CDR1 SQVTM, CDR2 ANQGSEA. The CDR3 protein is CSVQGPGNEQFF. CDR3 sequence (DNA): TGCAGCGTTCAGGGTCCGGGGAATGAGCAGTTCTTC.

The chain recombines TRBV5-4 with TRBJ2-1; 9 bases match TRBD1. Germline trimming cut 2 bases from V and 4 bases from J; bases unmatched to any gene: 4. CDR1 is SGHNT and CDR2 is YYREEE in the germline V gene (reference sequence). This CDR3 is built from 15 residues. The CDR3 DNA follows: TGTGCCAGCAGCTTTCGACAGGGGGGGTACAATGAGCAGTTCTTC. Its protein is CASSFRQGGYNEQFF.

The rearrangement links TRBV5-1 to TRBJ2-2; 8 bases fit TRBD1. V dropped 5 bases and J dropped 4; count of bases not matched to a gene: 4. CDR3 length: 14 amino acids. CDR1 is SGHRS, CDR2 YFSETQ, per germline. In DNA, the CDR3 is TGCGCCAGCAGAAAGACAGGGGCCACCGGGGAGCTGTTTTTT. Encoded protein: CASRKTGATGELFF. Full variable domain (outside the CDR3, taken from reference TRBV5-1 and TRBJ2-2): KAGVTQTPRYLIKTRGQQVTLSCSPISGHRSVSWYQQTPGQGLQFLFEYFSETQRNKGNFPGRFSGRQFSNSRSEMNVSTLELGDSALYLCASRKTGATGELFFGEGSRLTVL.

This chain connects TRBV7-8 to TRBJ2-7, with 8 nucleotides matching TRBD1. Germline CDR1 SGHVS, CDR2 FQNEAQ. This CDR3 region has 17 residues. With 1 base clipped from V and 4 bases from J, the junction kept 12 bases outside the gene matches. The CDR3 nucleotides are TGTGCCAGCAGCTTAGATGTGCGTGGCAGGGGGCCTTACGAGCAGTACTTC. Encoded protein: CASSLDVRGRGPYEQYF.

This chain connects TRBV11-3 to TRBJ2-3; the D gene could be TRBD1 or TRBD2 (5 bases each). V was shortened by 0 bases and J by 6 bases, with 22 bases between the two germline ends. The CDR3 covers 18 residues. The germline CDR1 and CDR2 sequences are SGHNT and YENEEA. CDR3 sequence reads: CASSLERPKRGPRDTQYF. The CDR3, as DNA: TGTGCCAGCAGCTTAGAGCGGCCCAAACGGGGACCGAGGGATACGCAGTATTTT. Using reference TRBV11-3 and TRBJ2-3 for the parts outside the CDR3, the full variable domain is EAGVVQSPRYKIIEKKQPVAFWCNPISGHNTLYWYLQNLGQGPELLIRYENEEAVDDSQLPKDRFSAERLKGVDSTLKIQPAELGDSAVYLCASSLERPKRGPRDTQYFGPGTRLTVL.

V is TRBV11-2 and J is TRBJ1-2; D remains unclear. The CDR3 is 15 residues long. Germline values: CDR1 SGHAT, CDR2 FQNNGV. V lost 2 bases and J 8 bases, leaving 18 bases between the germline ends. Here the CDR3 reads CASSLYSSAGEGYTF. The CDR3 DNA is TGTGCCAGCAGCTTATATTCTAGCGCTGGTGAGGGCTACACCTTC.

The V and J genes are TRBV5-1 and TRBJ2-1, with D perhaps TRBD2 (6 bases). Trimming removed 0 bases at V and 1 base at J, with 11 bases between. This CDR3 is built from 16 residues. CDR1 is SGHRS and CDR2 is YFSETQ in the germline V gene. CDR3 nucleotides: TGCGCCAGCAGCTTGGTGGGGGGATCGTCCTACAATGAGCAGTTCTTC. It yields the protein CASSLVGGSSYNEQFF.

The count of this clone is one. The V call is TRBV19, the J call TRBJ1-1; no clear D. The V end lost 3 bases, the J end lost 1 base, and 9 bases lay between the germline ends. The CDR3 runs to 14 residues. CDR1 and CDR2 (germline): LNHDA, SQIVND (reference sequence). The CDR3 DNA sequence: TGTGCCAGTAGTATCGGAGGGAGGAACACTGAAGCTTTCTTT. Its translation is CASSIGGRNTEAFF.

CDR3 region: CSGWSSGRDGQFF. CDR3 nucleotide sequence: TGCAGCGGGTGGTCTAGCGGGAGGGACGGGCAGTTCTTC. This chain uses TRBV29-1 with TRBJ2-1; TRBD2 matches 12 bases. The V gene's germline CDR1 is SQVTM and CDR2 ANQGSEA. With V trimmed by 7 bases and J by 12 bases, 10 bases remained unmatched. The CDR3 runs 13 residues.

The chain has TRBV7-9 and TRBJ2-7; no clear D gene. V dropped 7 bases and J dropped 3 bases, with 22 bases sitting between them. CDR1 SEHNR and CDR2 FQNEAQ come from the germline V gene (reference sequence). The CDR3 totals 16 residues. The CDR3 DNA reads TGTGCCAGCACCTCGTGGGAATTTGGGTTTCACTACGAGCAGTACTTC. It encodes CASTSWEFGFHYEQYF.

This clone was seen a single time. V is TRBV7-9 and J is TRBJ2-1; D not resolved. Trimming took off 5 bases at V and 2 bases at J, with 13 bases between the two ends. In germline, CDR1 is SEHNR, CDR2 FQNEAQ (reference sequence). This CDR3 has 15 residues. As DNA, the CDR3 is TGTGCCAGCAGCGAAGATATTCTTACCTACAATGAGCAGTTCTTC. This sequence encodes CASSEDILTYNEQFF.

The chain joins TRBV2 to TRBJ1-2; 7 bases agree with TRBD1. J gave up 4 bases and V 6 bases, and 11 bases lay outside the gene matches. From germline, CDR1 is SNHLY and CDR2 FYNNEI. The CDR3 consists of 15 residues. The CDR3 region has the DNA TGTGCCAGCAGGGGGGAAGGGGGCTCGGTCTATGGCTACACCTTC. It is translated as CASRGEGGSVYGYTF.